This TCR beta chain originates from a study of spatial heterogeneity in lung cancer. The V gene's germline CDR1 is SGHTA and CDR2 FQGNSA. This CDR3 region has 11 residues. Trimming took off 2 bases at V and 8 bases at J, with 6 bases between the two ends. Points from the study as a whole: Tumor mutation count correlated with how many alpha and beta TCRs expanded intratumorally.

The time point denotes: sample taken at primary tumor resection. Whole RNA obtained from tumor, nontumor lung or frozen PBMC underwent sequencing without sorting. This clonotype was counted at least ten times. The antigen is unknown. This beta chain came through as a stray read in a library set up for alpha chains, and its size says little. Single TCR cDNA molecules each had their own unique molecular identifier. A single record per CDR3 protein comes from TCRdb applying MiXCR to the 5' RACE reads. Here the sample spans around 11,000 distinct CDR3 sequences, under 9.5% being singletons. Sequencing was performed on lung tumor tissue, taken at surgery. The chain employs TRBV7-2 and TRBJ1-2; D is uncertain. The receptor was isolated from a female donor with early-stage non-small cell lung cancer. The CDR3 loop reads CASSLLGGYTF. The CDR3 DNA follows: TGTGCCAGCAGCTTATTAGGGGGCTACACCTTC.